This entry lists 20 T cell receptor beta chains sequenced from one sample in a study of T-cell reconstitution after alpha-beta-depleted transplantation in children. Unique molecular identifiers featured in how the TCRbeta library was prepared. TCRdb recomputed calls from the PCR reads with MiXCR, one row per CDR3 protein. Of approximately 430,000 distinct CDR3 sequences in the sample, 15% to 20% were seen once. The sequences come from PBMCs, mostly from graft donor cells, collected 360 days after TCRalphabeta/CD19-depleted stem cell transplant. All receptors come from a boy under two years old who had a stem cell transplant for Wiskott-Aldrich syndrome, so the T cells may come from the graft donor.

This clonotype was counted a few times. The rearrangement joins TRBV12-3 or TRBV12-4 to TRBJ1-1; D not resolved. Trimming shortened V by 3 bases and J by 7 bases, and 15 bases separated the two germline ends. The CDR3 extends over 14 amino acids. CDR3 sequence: CASSFGRRWGEAFF. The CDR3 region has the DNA TGTGCCAGCAGTTTCGGACGGCGATGGGGTGAAGCTTTCTTT.

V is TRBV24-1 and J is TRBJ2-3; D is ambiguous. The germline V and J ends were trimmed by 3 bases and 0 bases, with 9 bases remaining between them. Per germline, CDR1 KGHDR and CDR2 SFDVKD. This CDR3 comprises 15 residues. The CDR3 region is CATSDATESTDTQYF. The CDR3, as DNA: TGTGCCACCAGTGATGCAACCGAAAGCACAGATACGCAGTATTTT.

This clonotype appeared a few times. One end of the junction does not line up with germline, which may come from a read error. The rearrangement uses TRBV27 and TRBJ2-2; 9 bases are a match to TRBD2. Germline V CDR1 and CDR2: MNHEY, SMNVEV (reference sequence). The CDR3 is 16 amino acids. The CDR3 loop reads CASSLLASGNNGELFF. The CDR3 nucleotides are TGTGCCAGCAGTTTATTGGCTAGCGGGAACAACGGGGAGCTGTTTTTT.

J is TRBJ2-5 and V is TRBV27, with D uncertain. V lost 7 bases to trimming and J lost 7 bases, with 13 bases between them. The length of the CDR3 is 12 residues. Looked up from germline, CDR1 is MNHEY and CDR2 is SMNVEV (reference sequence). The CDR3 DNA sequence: TGTGCCAGCACCTCGGACGACGGGACCCAGTACTTC. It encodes CASTSDDGTQYF.

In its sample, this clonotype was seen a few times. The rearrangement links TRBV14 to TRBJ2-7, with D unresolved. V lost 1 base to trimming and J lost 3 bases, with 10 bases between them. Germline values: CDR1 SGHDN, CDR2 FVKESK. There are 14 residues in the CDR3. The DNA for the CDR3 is TGTGCCAGCAGCCAAGCCCTTAGAGGCTACGAGCAGTACTTC. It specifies CASSQALRGYEQYF.

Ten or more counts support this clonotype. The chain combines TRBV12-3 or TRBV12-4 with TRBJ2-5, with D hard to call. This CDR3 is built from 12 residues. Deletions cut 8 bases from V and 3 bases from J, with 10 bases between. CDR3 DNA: TGTGCCAGCTCGGCAATTGAAGAGACCCAGTACTTC. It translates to CASSAIEETQYF.

The CDR3 nucleotides are TGTGCCAGCAGCTTAGAAGGTATCACAGGGTCCTACGAGCAGTACTTC. This encodes CASSLEGITGSYEQYF. The gene calls are TRBV11-2 and TRBJ2-7; D may be TRBD1 (6 bases). This CDR3 has 16 amino acids. The germline CDR1 and CDR2 sequences are SGHAT and FQNNGV. V lost 0 bases and J 1 base, leaving 13 bases between the germline ends.

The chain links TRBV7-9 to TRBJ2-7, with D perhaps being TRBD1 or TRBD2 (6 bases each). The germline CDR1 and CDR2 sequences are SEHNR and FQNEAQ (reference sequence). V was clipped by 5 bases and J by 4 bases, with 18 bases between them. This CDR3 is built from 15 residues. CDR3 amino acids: CASSRNGGAGYEQYF. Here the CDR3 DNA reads TGTGCCAGCAGCCGAAACGGGGGCGCGGGTTACGAGCAGTACTTC.

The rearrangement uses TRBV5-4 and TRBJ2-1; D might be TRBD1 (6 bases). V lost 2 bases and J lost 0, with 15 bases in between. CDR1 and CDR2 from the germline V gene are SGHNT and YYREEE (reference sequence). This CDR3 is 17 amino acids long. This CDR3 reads CASSFDWGQRSYNEQFF. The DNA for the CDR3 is TGTGCCAGCAGCTTCGATTGGGGGCAGCGCTCCTACAATGAGCAGTTCTTC.

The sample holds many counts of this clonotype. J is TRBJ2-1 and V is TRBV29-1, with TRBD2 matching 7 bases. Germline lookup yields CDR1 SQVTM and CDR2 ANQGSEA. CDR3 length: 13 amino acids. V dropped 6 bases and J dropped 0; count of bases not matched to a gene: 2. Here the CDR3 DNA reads TGCAGCGTGCGGGGGACCTCCTACAATGAGCAGTTCTTC. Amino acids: CSVRGTSYNEQFF.

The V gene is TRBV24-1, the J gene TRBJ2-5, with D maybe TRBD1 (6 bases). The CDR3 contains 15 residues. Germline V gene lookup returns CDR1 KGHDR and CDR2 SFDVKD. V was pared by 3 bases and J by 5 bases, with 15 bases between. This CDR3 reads CATSDLFQGLETQYF. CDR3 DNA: TGTGCCACCAGTGATCTTTTTCAGGGGCTGGAGACCCAGTACTTC.

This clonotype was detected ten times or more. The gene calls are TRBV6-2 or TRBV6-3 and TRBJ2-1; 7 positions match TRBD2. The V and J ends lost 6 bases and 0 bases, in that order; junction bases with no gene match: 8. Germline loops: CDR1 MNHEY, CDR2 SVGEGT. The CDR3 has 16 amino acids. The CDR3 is CASRDLAASSYNEQFF. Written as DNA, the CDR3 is TGTGCCAGCAGAGATCTAGCGGCCAGCTCCTACAATGAGCAGTTCTTC.

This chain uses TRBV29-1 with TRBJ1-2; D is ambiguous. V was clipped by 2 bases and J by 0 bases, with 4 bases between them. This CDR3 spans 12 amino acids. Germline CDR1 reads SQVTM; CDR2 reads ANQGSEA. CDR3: CSVEKANYGYTF. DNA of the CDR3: TGCAGCGTTGAAAAAGCTAACTATGGCTACACCTTC.

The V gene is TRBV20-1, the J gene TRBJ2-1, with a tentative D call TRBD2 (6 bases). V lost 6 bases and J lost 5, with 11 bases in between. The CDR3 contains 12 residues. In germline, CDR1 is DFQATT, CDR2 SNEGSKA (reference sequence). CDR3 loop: CSATDYNNEQFF. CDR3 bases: TGCAGTGCGACGGACTACAACAATGAGCAGTTCTTC.

CDR3 residues: CASSLQGLNYGYTF. The CDR3 nucleotides are TGTGCCAGCAGCTTGCAAGGGTTGAACTATGGCTACACCTTC. The V and J genes are TRBV7-2 and TRBJ1-2; D remains unclear. The CDR3 spans 14 residues. Trimming removed 3 bases at V and 2 bases at J, with 10 bases between. Germline CDR1 is SGHTA and CDR2 is FQGNSA.

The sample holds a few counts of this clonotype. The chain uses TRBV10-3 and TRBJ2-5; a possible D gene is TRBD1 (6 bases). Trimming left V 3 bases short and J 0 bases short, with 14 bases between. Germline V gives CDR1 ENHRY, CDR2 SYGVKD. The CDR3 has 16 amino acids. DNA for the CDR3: TGTGCCATCAGTGACGCTACCACAGGGTACCAAGAGACCCAGTACTTC. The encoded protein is CAISDATTGYQETQYF.

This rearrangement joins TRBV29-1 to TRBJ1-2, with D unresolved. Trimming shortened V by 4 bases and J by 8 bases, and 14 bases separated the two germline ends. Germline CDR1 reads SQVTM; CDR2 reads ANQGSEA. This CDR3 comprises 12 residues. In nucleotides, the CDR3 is TGCAGCGTTGTCCGGCCAACTGGAGGCTACACCTTC. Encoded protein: CSVVRPTGGYTF.

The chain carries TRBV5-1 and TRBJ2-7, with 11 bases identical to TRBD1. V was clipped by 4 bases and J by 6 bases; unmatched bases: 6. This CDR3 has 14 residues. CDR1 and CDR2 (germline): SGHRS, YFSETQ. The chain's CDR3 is CASSPRTGGVEQYF. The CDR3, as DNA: TGCGCCAGCAGCCCCCGGACAGGGGGCGTCGAGCAGTACTTC.

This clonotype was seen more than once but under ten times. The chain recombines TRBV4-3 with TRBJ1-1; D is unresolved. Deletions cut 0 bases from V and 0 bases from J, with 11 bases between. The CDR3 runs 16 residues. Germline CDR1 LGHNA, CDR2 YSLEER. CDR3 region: CASSQDHPVMNTEAFF. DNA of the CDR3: TGCGCCAGCAGCCAAGATCACCCGGTTATGAACACTGAAGCTTTCTTT.

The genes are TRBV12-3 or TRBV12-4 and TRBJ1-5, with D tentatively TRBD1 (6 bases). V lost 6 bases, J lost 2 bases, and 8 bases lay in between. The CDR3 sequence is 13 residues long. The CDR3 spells CASRAGGNQPQHF. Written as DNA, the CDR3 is TGTGCCAGCAGGGCAGGGGGCAATCAGCCCCAGCATTTT.